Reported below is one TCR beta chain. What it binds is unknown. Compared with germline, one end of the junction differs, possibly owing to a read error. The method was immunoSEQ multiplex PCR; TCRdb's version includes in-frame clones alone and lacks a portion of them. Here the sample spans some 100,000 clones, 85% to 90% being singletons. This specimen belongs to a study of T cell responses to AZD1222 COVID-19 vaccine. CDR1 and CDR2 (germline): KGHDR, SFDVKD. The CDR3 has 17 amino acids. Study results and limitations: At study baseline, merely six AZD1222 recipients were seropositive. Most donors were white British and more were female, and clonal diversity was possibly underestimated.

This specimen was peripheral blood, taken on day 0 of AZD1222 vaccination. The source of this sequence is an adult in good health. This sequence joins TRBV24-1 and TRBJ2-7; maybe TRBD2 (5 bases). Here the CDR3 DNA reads TGTGCCACCATCAAACAACTAGGACCGTACATTTCCTGCGAGCAGTACTTC. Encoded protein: CATIKQLGPYISCEQYF.